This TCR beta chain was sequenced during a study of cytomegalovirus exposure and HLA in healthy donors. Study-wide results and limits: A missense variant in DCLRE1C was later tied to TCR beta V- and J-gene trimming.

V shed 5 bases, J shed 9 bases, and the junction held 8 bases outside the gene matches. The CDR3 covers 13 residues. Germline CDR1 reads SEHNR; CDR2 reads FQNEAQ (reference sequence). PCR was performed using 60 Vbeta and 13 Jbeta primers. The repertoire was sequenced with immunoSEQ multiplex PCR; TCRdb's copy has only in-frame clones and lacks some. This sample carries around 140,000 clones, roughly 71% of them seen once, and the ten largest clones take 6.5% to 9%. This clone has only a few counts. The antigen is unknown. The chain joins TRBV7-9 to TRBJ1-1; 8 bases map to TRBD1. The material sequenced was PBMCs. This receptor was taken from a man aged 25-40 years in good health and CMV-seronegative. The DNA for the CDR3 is TGTGCCAGCAGCCCCACTACAGGGGGTAAAGCTTTCTTT. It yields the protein CASSPTTGGKAFF.